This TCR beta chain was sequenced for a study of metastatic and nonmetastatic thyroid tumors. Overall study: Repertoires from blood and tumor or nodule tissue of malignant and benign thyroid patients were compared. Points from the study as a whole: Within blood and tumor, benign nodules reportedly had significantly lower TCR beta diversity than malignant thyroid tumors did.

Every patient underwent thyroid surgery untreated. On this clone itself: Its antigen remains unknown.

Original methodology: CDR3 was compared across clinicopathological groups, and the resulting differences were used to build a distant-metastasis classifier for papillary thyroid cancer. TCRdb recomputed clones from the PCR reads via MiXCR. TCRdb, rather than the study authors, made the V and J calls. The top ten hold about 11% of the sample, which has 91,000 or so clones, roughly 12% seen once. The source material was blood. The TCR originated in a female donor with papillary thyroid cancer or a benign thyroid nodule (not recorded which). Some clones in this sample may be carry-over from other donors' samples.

CDR3 protein: CSASGGVYGYTF. The CDR3 DNA reads as TGCAGTGCTTCAGGGGGCGTCTATGGCTACACCTTC. The chain links TRBV20-1 to TRBJ1-2; 8 positions match TRBD1. CDR3 length: 12 amino acids. Germline loops: CDR1 DFQATT, CDR2 SNEGSKA (reference sequence). J lost 4 bases, V lost 5 bases, and 3 bases had no gene match.